The TCR beta chain described here comes from a study of cytomegalovirus exposure and HLA in healthy donors. General study results and limits: The authors enumerated over 150 TCR beta chains as linked to cytomegalovirus. Previous analysis showed most TCR beta V segments were productive about 87% or about 30% of the time.

The V gene's germline CDR1 is MNHEY and CDR2 SVGAGI. The CDR3 length is 15 residues. The V segment lost 6 bases and the J segment 6 bases; nucleotides outside the gene matches: 11. In the case of this clone: Its antigen is unknown.

13 Jbeta primers and 60 Vbeta primers were used for the PCR. Only in-frame clones appear in the TCRdb table, and some are missing; sequencing was by immunoSEQ multiplex PCR. The sample carries 87,000 or so clones, approximately 64% recorded once. The TCR originated in a man in his sixties in good health and CMV-seronegative. The sequencing input was PBMCs. The genes are TRBV6-5 and TRBJ2-3, with 8 nucleotides matching TRBD1. CDR3 region: CASRGDRGQFDTQYF. In nucleotides, the CDR3 is TGTGCCAGCAGGGGAGACAGGGGACAGTTTGATACGCAGTATTTT.